This entry describes one TCR beta chain. The antigen remains unidentified. The sample comes from a study of a mutant IDH1 vaccine in newly diagnosed glioma. Study-wide background: Males made up approximately 60% and females about 40% of treated patients, whose mean age was 40.4 years. Former treatment meant radiotherapy, temozolomide, or both; the majority had gotten both.

Sequencing used immunoSEQ multiplex PCR; TCRdb keeps in-frame clones, though not all of them. The sample yields tens of thousands of clones, around 80% seen once. General study findings and limits: The authors found pseudoprogression apparently unrelated to changes in top peripheral T cell clonotypes.

The CDR3 covers 15 residues. Per the germline V gene, CDR1 is MGHRA and CDR2 is YSYEKL. The V end was cut by 5 bases, the J end by 0 bases, with 14 bases between. This sample's time point: baseline, week 1 (first vaccination visit). The sample's treatment: pre-vaccination baseline after standard-of-care therapy. Donor tumors were new WHO grade 3 or 4 IDH1-mutant, ATRX-lost astrocytomas. Sequencing was performed on PBMCs, taken from a glioma patient treated with radiotherapy, temozolomide or both. The TCR originated in a man younger than 40 with glioma. The chain employs TRBV4-1 and TRBJ2-7; D gene unclear. CDR3 in DNA: TGCGCCAGCAGCTTTCGATCGGATAGCTCCTACGAGCAGTACTTC. Residues: CASSFRSDSSYEQYF.